Sequencing of this T cell receptor (beta chain) was carried out in a study of Graves' ophthalmopathy and Graves' hyperthyroidism. Study-wide points: Most thyroid-expanded clonotypes exceeding 0.001 frequency were also found in blood.

CDR1 and CDR2 (germline): MNHEY, SVGAGI. This CDR3 contains 15 residues. V shed 0 bases and J shed 2 bases, with 10 bases lying between them. The authors amplified TCR beta CDR3 regions, and they did so from RNA transcripts for repertoire sequencing. After a first-round RT-PCR with HTBI primers, a second-round multiplex PCR was run. TCRdb processed the multiplex PCR reads anew with MiXCR; each CDR3 protein has one entry. The sample shows under 800,000 distinct CDR3 sequences, 20% to 25% of them seen only once. This clonotype was recorded at least ten times. What it binds is not known. The chain carries TRBV6-5 and TRBJ2-5; no reliable D call. What was sequenced was peripheral blood. This TCR was recovered from a woman aged 18-30 years with stable Graves' hyperthyroidism. Some clones in this sample may be carry-over from other donors' samples. CDR3 coding DNA: TGTGCCAGCAGTTACTCGATTGGGCAGCAAGAGACCCAGTACTTC. It codes for CASSYSIGQQETQYF.